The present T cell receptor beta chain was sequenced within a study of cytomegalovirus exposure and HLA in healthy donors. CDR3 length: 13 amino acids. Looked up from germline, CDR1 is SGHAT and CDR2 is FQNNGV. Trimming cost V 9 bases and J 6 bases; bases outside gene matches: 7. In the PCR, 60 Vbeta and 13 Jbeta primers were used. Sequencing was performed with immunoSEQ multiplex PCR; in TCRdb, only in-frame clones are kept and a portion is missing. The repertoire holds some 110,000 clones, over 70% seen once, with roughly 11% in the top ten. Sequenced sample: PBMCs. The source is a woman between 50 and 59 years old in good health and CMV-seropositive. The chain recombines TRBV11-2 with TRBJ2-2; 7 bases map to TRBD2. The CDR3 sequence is CASRERDPGELFF. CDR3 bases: TGTGCCAGTAGGGAGCGGGATCCCGGGGAGCTGTTTTTT.